Listed below are T cell receptor beta chains from one sample, sequenced in a study of shared clonotypes between healthy human individuals. TCRdb's copy holds only in-frame clones and misses some; the assay was immunoSEQ multiplex PCR. The sample shows 2 million to 2.5 million clones, around 95% of them seen only once. The material sequenced was naive CD4+ T cells sorted from blood. These receptors were collected from a man younger than 35 in good health. Each CDR3 is given with its conserved first and last residue. The D gene is left open where the match is weak. Clone sizes are given selectively: once, few, many, or a class where the clone is expanded.

>TRBJ2-7|TRBV27|.|TRBD1
TGTGCCAGCAGGGACAGGGTCTCCTACGAGCAGTACTTC
CASRDRVSYEQYF
>TRBJ2-4|TRBV30|.|.
TGTGCCTGGAGTGGGGTCAAAAACATTCAGTACTTC
CAWSGVKNIQYF
>TRBJ1-1|TRBV2|.|.
TGTGCCAGCAGATTCTCCAGGGGCACTGAAGCTTTCTTT
CASRFSRGTEAFF
>TRBJ1-5|TRBV15|.|.
TGTGCCACCAGCGTGACGAAGAATCAGCCCCAGCATTTT
CATSVTKNQPQHF
>TRBJ1-1|TRBV4-1|.|.
TGCGCCAGCAGCCCAACGCCCTTCGGGGGGAGAGACACTGAAGCTTTCTTT
CASSPTPFGGRDTEAFF
>TRBJ1-1|TRBV14|.|.
TGTGCCAGCAGCCAAGTGAGGAACACTGAAGCTTTCTTT
CASSQVRNTEAFF
>TRBJ2-3|TRBV28|.|.
TGTGCCAGCAGTTTTGGCGGACGACCGCAGTATTTT
CASSFGGRPQYF
>TRBJ2-1|TRBV30|.|.
TGTGCCTGTCCTGGGGGACTTCCCTACAATGAGCAGTTCTTC
CACPGGLPYNEQFF
>TRBJ2-7|TRBV6-1|.|TRBD1
TGTGCCAGCAGTGAAAAAGGGGGCGTTACGCGCTACGAGCAGTACTTC
CASSEKGGVTRYEQYF
>TRBJ2-7|TRBV11-2|.|.
TGTGCCAGCAGCCTTGGGCTACCTTACGAGCAGTACTTC
CASSLGLPYEQYF
>TRBJ1-5|TRBV28|.|.
TGTGCCAGCACACTGACTACGGGGCCCCAGCATTTT
CASTLTTGPQHF
>TRBJ1-2|TRBV18|once|TRBD1
TGTGCCAGCTCATCTCCGGGACAGGGGGCGCTTGGCTACACCTTC
CASSSPGQGALGYTF
>TRBJ2-7|TRBV2|once|TRBD1
TGTGCCAGCAGTGAAACAGGGGGCCCTTACTCCGAGCAGTACTTC
CASSETGGPYSEQYF
>TRBJ2-7|TRBV9|.|.
TGTGCCAGCAGCGTACAGTTGGGGGAGCAGTACTTC
CASSVQLGEQYF
>TRBJ2-5|TRBV5-1|.|TRBD2
TGCGCCAGCAGCCCTAGCGGGGGGGCACGAGAGACCCAGTACTTC
CASSPSGGARETQYF
>TRBJ2-2|TRBV27|.|.
TGTGCCAGCAGTTCTCAGGGTCTTCCGAACACCGGGGAGCTGTTTTTT
CASSSQGLPNTGELFF
>TRBJ1-6|TRBV27|.|.
TGTGCCAGCAGTCCGGGACGTTTGGCACCCCTCCACTTT
CASSPGRLAPLHF
>TRBJ1-2|TRBV5-1|.|.
TGCGCCAGCAGCTCGCCCCCGGGACCTTATGGCTACACCTTC
CASSSPPGPYGYTF
>TRBJ1-1|TRBV10-3|few|.
TGTGCCATCAGTACAGGGAACACTGAAGCTTTCTTT
CAISTGNTEAFF
>TRBJ2-2|TRBV11-2|.|TRBD1
TGTGCCAGCAGAGGACAGGGCCAATCGAACACCGGGGAGCTGTTTTTT
CASRGQGQSNTGELFF
>TRBJ2-1|TRBV19|.|TRBD2
TGTGCCAGTAGTCTACTAGCGGGAGGAAACAATGAGCAGTTCTTC
CASSLLAGGNNEQFF
>TRBJ2-2|TRBV2|.|TRBD2
TGTGCCAGCAGGGCGACTAGCGGGAGTGGCGGGGAGCTGTTTTTT
CASRATSGSGGELFF
>TRBJ2-7|TRBV5-4|.|.
TGTGCCAGCAGCTTAGGCGGAACTCATCTCCGGGAGCAGTACTTC
CASSLGGTHLREQYF
>TRBJ2-7|TRBV7-9|.|TRBD1
TGTGCCAGCAGCCTAGGACAGGCAGAGGTCTACGAGCAGTACTTC
CASSLGQAEVYEQYF
>TRBJ1-4|TRBV18|.|.
TGTGCCAGCTCACCCAGCGGGGGGCAAGGTGAAAAACTGTTTTTT
CASSPSGGQGEKLFF
>TRBJ2-3|TRBV7-2|.|TRBD2
TGTGCCAGCAGCTTACGGGACCGGGGGGAGACCCGCACAGATACGCAGTATTTT
CASSLRDRGETRTDTQYF
>TRBJ1-6|TRBV6-5|.|.
TGTGCCAGCAGTTACGAGTATAATTCACCCCTCCACTTT
CASSYEYNSPLHF
>TRBJ2-5|TRBV2|.|.
TGTGCCAGCTGCCCGGGGACTCTGGGTCTGGGGAACTTC
CASCPGTLGLGNF
>TRBJ1-4|TRBV7-2|.|.
TGTGCCAGCAGCTTAGTGTACCCAGGTGAAAAACTGTTTTTT
CASSLVYPGEKLFF
>TRBJ2-5|TRBV6-5|.|.
TGTGCCAGCAGTTACTTAGGAGGGCGGCAAGAGACCCAGTACTTC
CASSYLGGRQETQYF
>TRBJ1-3|TRBV6-5|.|.
TGTGCCAGCAGTTACAACAGAGTCTCTGGAAACACCATATATTTT
CASSYNRVSGNTIYF
>TRBJ2-3|TRBV7-9|.|TRBD2
TGTGCCAGCAGCTTACCCGCGACTAGCGGGGGGCTGGATACGCAGTATTTT
CASSLPATSGGLDTQYF
>TRBJ2-3|TRBV7-2|.|TRBD2
TGTGCCAGCAGCTTTGGACTAGCGGGAGTAGTAGATACGCAGTATTTT
CASSFGLAGVVDTQYF
>TRBJ1-6|TRBV9|.|.
TGTGCCAGCAGCGCCGACAGTTCGGTGTACGGTTCACCCCTCCACTTT
CASSADSSVYGSPLHF
>TRBJ2-1|TRBV5-4|once|TRBD2
TGTGCCAGCAGCTTGGTGGGTGCGGGAGCAACCTCTGATGAGCAGTTCTTC
CASSLVGAGATSDEQFF
>TRBJ1-6|TRBV27|.|.
TGTGCCAGCCGCCCCGGGACGGACGTCGCTTCACCCCTCCACTTT
CASRPGTDVASPLHF
>TRBJ2-2|TRBV11-3|.|.
TGTGCCAGCAGCCTCGACAAGTCCACCGGGGAGCTGTTTTTT
CASSLDKSTGELFF
>TRBJ2-5|TRBV5-1|.|.
TGCGCCAGCAGCTTGGCCCTCTTCTGGCAAGAGACCCAGTACTTC
CASSLALFWQETQYF
>TRBJ2-2|TRBV9|.|TRBD2
TGTGCCAGCAGCGTGGGACTAGCGGGGGACACCGGGGAGCTGTTTTTT
CASSVGLAGDTGELFF
>TRBJ2-7|TRBV6-6|.|.
TGTGCCAGCAGTTCCCCATGGGGGCCGGGGCGCGAGCAGTACTTC
CASSSPWGPGREQYF
>TRBJ2-7|TRBV19|.|TRBD1
TGTGCCAGTAGTATCCCGGGACAGGGGCCTACCGAGCAGTACTTC
CASSIPGQGPTEQYF
>TRBJ1-6|TRBV25-1|few|.
TGTGCCAGCAGTGTAGTTAATTCACCCCTCCACTTT
CASSVVNSPLHF
>TRBJ2-1|TRBV2|.|.
TGTGCCAGCAGTGACTACCACTCCTACAATGAGCAGTTCTTC
CASSDYHSYNEQFF
>TRBJ1-6|TRBV6-1|.|.
TGTGCCAGCAGTGCCCTTCCCCCTTACGGGACAACTTATAATTCACCCCTCCACTTT
CASSALPPYGTTYNSPLHF
>TRBJ1-2|TRBV5-1|.|.
TGCGCCAGCAGCTTGGACTCGGGGGCGGGTGGCTACACCTTC
CASSLDSGAGGYTF
>TRBJ1-5|TRBV10-3|.|.
TGTGCCATCAGTGATCTCTCTGGCCAGCCCCAGCATTTT
CAISDLSGQPQHF
>TRBJ2-7|TRBV5-1|.|TRBD2
TGCGCCAGCAGCTACGAACCTAGCGGGAGGGGAGCCTACGAGCAGTACTTC
CASSYEPSGRGAYEQYF
>TRBJ1-2|TRBV9|.|.
TGTGCCAGCAGCGTAGAAGGCTACTATGGCTACACCTTC
CASSVEGYYGYTF
>TRBJ2-2|TRBV6-1|.|TRBD2
TGTGCCAGCAAAGGCGGGAGGACCGGGGAGCTGTTTTTT
CASKGGRTGELFF
>TRBJ2-3|TRBV7-9|few|.
TGTGCCAGCAGCTTATTGGCAACAGGGAGCACAGATACGCAGTATTTT
CASSLLATGSTDTQYF